This T cell receptor beta chain was sequenced during a study of blood T cells in healthy people across ages. Every sample yielded at least 6 million isolated PBMCs. The use of a sample-barcoded 5' primer and a J-beta primer mix characterized a second PCR of 7 to 11 cycles. All cDNA molecules were each tagged by a template-switch adaptor with 12 random nucleotides. TCRdb reprocessed the 5' RACE reads via MiXCR and lists one record per CDR3 protein. The sample yields fewer than 700,000 distinct CDR3 sequences, around 48% seen once. On this clonotype: What it binds is unknown.

The V gene's germline CDR1 is LGHDT and CDR2 YNNKEL (reference sequence). Trimming cost V 4 bases and J 0 bases; bases outside gene matches: 0. CDR3 length equals 14 residues. Study-level results: Higher diversity and more naive CD4+ cells were features of long-lived donors, compared to aged donors. Without sorted subsets, naive and antigen-experienced compartments could not be conclusively compared.

The chain links TRBV3-1 to TRBJ1-1; 9 positions agree with TRBD1. Sequences were obtained from blood. This TCR derives from a man aged 80 or over in good health. The CDR3 DNA is TGTGCCAGCAGCCGGACAGGGGTGAACACTGAAGCTTTCTTT. Translation gives CASSRTGVNTEAFF. Supplemented by reference TRBV3-1 and TRBJ1-1, the full variable domain reads DTAVSQTPKYLVTQMGNDKSIKCEQNLGHDTMYWYKQDSKKFLKIMFSYNNKELIINETVPNRFSPKSPDKAHLNLHINSLELGDSAVYFCASSRTGVNTEAFFGQGTRLTVV.